The 19 T cell receptor beta chains in this list originate from one sample, sequenced in a study of T-cell reconstitution after alpha-beta-depleted transplantation in children (dated by TCRdb to the mid-2010s). The library came from PCR. The data were produced on an Illumina HiSeq 2500. To normalize quantification of the TCRbeta repertoire, the TCR libraries were built with molecular barcoding that relied on unique molecular identifiers. TCRdb handled the public reads itself, with Q25 trimming in fastp and clone calling in MiXCR, and kept productive beta chains. Each entry merges the rows of one CDR3 protein and shows their most common DNA and genes. In this sample the table shows about 610,000 distinct CDR3 sequences, 8% to 11% of which occur a single time. The ten largest clones take up roughly 3.9% of the sample. Sequences were derived from PBMCs from the stem cell graft donor, sampled from the stem cell graft. Receptors originate from a human donor who donated a stem cell graft to a child with acute myeloid leukemia.

The CDR3 bases are TGCGCCAGCAGCTTGGAGAGGGCAGCTGAAGCTTTCTTT. This codes for CASSLERAAEAFF. The gene calls are TRBV5-1 and TRBJ1-1; D unresolved. Between the trimmed V and J ends, which lost 0 bases and 6 bases, there was a span of 9 bases. Germline V gene sequence: CDR1 SGHRS, CDR2 YFSETQ. The CDR3 is 13 residues long.

In this sample, this clonotype turned up a few times. The V call is TRBV20-1, the J call TRBJ2-1; the match to TRBD2 covers 7 bases. Trimming at V came to 5 bases and at J to 2 bases, leaving 12 bases not matched to a gene. Germline lookup yields CDR1 DFQATT and CDR2 SNEGSKA (reference sequence). CDR3 length: 16 residues. CDR3 amino acids: CSALRGNGRTYNEQFF. CDR3 in DNA: TGCAGTGCTCTAAGAGGTAACGGGAGGACCTACAATGAGCAGTTCTTC.

This clonotype was picked up a small number of times. The chain employs TRBV6-1 and TRBJ2-1; D gene unclear. With 0 bases removed from V and 5 bases from J, the gap between germline ends came to 20 bases. Germline values: CDR1 MNHNS, CDR2 SASEGT. This CDR3 is 18 amino acids long. The CDR3 protein is CASSEAGSYGRSDNEQFF. CDR3 DNA sequence: TGTGCCAGCAGTGAAGCTGGGTCTTATGGCAGGAGTGACAATGAGCAGTTCTTC.

This clonotype was recorded at least ten times. The rearrangement uses TRBV7-2 and TRBJ2-7, with 8 bases lining up with TRBD2. Looked up from germline, CDR1 is SGHTA and CDR2 is FQGNSA. The CDR3 has 16 residues. The V segment lost 5 bases and the J segment 3 bases; nucleotides outside the gene matches: 12. CDR3 coding DNA: TGTGCCAGCAGCGCCCTGGGGTTCGGGACTAGCTACGAGCAGTACTTC. Residues: CASSALGFGTSYEQYF. Full variable domain (remainder filled in from reference TRBV7-2 and TRBJ2-7): GAGVSQSPSNKVTEKGKDVELRCDPISGHTALYWYRQSLGQGLEFLIYFQGNSAPDKSGLPSDRFSAERTGGSVSTLTIQRTQQEDSAVYLCASSALGFGTSYEQYFGPGTRLTVT.

This clonotype was observed many times. This chain links TRBV13 with TRBJ2-1; 10 bases fit TRBD2. Germline CDR1 is PRHDT and CDR2 is FYEKMQ (reference sequence). This CDR3 region has 18 residues. The V gene end was trimmed by 1 base and the J gene end by 2 bases; junction bases not matched to a gene: 8. CDR3 DNA sequence: TGTGCCAGCAGCTTAGCAGGACCAGGGACTAGCGCCTACAATGAGCAGTTCTTC. This codes for CASSLAGPGTSAYNEQFF.

This clonotype was counted ten times or more. The CDR3 DNA reads as TGCGCCAGCAGCTTGGTAACTAGCGGTACAAACATTCAGTACTTC. Protein sequence: CASSLVTSGTNIQYF. V is TRBV5-1 and J is TRBJ2-4; 8 bases map to TRBD2. From germline, CDR1 is SGHRS and CDR2 YFSETQ. V was pared by 0 bases and J by 6 bases, with 5 bases of the junction left unmatched. The CDR3 totals 15 residues.

This clonotype was seen more than once but under ten times. V and J are TRBV6-5 and TRBJ2-1, with D uncertain. Per the germline V gene, CDR1 is MNHEY and CDR2 is SVGAGI. V lost 7 bases and J 3 bases, leaving 13 bases between the germline ends. The CDR3 has 14 amino acids. This CDR3 reads CASIQDSFYNEQFF. The DNA of the CDR3 is TGTGCCAGCATCCAAGACTCATTCTACAATGAGCAGTTCTTC.

CDR3 amino acids: CATSRGVRASGRLNTDTQYF. CDR3 DNA: TGTGCCACCAGCAGAGGGGTCCGGGCTAGCGGGAGACTGAACACAGATACGCAGTATTTT. The rearrangement links TRBV15 to TRBJ2-3; 10 positions agree with TRBD2. V lost 1 base to trimming and J lost 2 bases; unmatched junction nucleotides: 15. The CDR3 has 20 residues. Germline assignment: CDR1 LNHNV and CDR2 YYDKDF (reference sequence). The full variable domain, rest sourced from reference TRBV15 and TRBJ2-3, is DAMVIQNPRYQVTQFGKPVTLSCSQTLNHNVMYWYQQKSSQAPKLLFHYYDKDFNNEADTPDNFQSRRPNTSFCFLDIRSPGLGDTAMYLCATSRGVRASGRLNTDTQYFGPGTRLTVL.

This clonotype was picked up a small number of times. This sequence joins TRBV9 and TRBJ2-5; TRBD2 is a possible D gene (6 bases). This CDR3 region has 16 residues. V was shortened by 6 bases and J by 4 bases, with 22 bases between the two germline ends. The germline gives CDR1 SGDLS, CDR2 YYNGEE. Here the CDR3 reads CASTPRGQRVGETQYF. CDR3 coding DNA: TGTGCCAGCACCCCGAGGGGTCAGCGGGTAGGAGAGACCCAGTACTTC.

This chain joins TRBV12-5 and TRBJ2-1, with a tentative D call TRBD1 (6 bases). CDR3 length: 15 amino acids. The ends were cut back, 6 bases at V and 0 bases at J, with 12 bases in the middle. The germline V gene encodes CDR1 LGHNT and CDR2 FRNRAP. CDR3: CASGRQESSYNEQFF. Written as DNA, the CDR3 is TGTGCTAGTGGAAGACAGGAAAGCTCCTACAATGAGCAGTTCTTC.

This clonotype was observed many times. This rearrangement joins TRBV7-2 to TRBJ2-5, with 7 bases fitting TRBD2. The J segment lost 1 base and the V segment lost 3 bases, leaving 8 bases of the junction unmatched. This CDR3 has 16 residues. The germline gives CDR1 SGHTA, CDR2 FQGNSA. The CDR3 loop reads CASSFLPGTIQETQYF. The CDR3 coding sequence is TGTGCCAGCAGCTTTTTACCGGGGACTATCCAAGAGACCCAGTACTTC. The full variable domain, its missing parts supplied by reference TRBV7-2 and TRBJ2-5, is GAGVSQSPSNKVTEKGKDVELRCDPISGHTALYWYRQSLGQGLEFLIYFQGNSAPDKSGLPSDRFSAERTGGSVSTLTIQRTQQEDSAVYLCASSFLPGTIQETQYFGPGTRLLVL.

This clonotype was found many times. The chain carries TRBV10-3 and TRBJ2-4; 10 bases align to TRBD1. There are 13 residues in the CDR3. V lost 6 bases, J lost 8 bases, and 4 bases stayed unmatched. CDR1 is ENHRY and CDR2 is SYGVKD in the germline V gene. The CDR3 loop reads CAISRDRGDIQYF. As DNA, the CDR3 is TGTGCCATCAGCCGGGACAGGGGTGACATTCAGTACTTC.

This chain links TRBV5-1 with TRBJ2-5; 12 nucleotides agree with TRBD2. Unmatched junction bases numbered 15, after V lost 2 bases and J lost 7 bases. The CDR3 extends over 18 amino acids. The V gene's germline CDR1 is SGHRS and CDR2 YFSETQ. The CDR3 loop reads CASSFHGLAGTQGTTQYF. The CDR3 bases are TGCGCCAGCAGCTTCCACGGACTAGCGGGAACCCAGGGGACGACCCAGTACTTC.

This clonotype was picked up a small number of times. The gene calls are TRBV20-1 and TRBJ2-7; a weak D match, TRBD2 (6 bases). The V gene lost 6 bases and the J gene lost 5 bases, with 14 bases spanning the gap. This CDR3 is 12 amino acids long. Per the germline V gene, CDR1 is DFQATT and CDR2 is SNEGSKA (reference sequence). The CDR3 sequence: CSAGGVLDEQYF. CDR3 DNA: TGCAGTGCCGGGGGAGTTCTTGACGAGCAGTACTTC.

This clonotype has ten or more counts. The CDR3 region has the DNA TGCAGCGTTGGTGAGGTTTACGAGCAGTACTTC. Residues: CSVGEVYEQYF. J is TRBJ2-7 and V is TRBV29-1, with unresolved D. V gave up 4 bases and J gave up 4 bases, with 8 bases separating them. Germline CDR1 reads SQVTM; CDR2 reads ANQGSEA. The CDR3 has 11 residues.

The rearrangement joins TRBV28 to TRBJ1-4; TRBD1 might be the D (6 bases). The CDR3 loop spans 12 amino acids. Germline CDR1 MDHEN, CDR2 SYDVKM. V lost 10 bases and J 13 bases, leaving 19 bases between the germline ends. Written as DNA, the CDR3 is TGTGCCACCTGCAGGGGCCTCGGAGGACTGTTTTTT. Translated: CATCRGLGGLFF.

This clonotype was seen many times. This chain links TRBV28 with TRBJ2-1; 11 bases fit TRBD2. CDR3 length: 17 amino acids. The trim removed 6 bases at V and 0 bases at J, leaving 7 bases unmatched. The V gene's germline CDR1 is MDHEN and CDR2 SYDVKM. CDR3 DNA sequence: TGTGCCAGCAGCTTCCCAACTAGCGGGGGCTCCTACAATGAGCAGTTCTTC. As protein: CASSFPTSGGSYNEQFF.

This clonotype was seen many times. The chain recombines TRBV29-1 with TRBJ2-5; D is unclear. V lost 5 bases, J lost 1 base, and 8 bases lay in between. Germline V gene lookup returns CDR1 SQVTM and CDR2 ANQGSEA. This CDR3 has 12 residues. The CDR3 is CSVPLGQETQYF. For the CDR3, the DNA is TGCAGCGTTCCACTTGGCCAAGAGACCCAGTACTTC.

The sample holds many counts of this clonotype. This rearrangement joins TRBV5-1 to TRBJ2-3; D unclear. Germline V gives CDR1 SGHRS, CDR2 YFSETQ. This CDR3 contains 14 residues. The V end was cut by 0 bases, the J end by 6 bases, with 11 bases between. In DNA form, the CDR3 reads TGCGCCAGCAGCTTGGAACGGGTGGAGGATACGCAGTATTTT. This encodes CASSLERVEDTQYF.